The 18 T cell receptor beta chains given below trace back to one sample, sequenced in a study of CD8 T cells in ankylosing spondylitis. In TCRdb, the 5' RACE reads were re-called with MiXCR into one record per CDR3 protein. This sample has 150,000 or so distinct CDR3 sequences, with approximately 10% found just once. Material for sequencing was blood, either unsorted or a sorted T cell fraction (not recorded which). The receptors derive from a male donor with ankylosing spondylitis or in good health (not recorded which).

This sequence joins TRBV5-1 and TRBJ2-2, with D hard to call. Germline V gene data show CDR1 as SGHRS and CDR2 as YFSETQ. Trimming cost V 7 bases and J 0 bases, with 13 bases left between them. The CDR3 totals 15 residues. The DNA for the CDR3 is TGCGCCAGCGTACCCGAAGACCCGAACACCGGGGAGCTGTTTTTT. As protein: CASVPEDPNTGELFF.

The chain couples TRBV29-1 to TRBJ1-2; no reliable D call. Trimming took 6 bases from V and 7 from J, leaving 12 bases between them. The V gene's germline CDR1 is SQVTM and CDR2 ANQGSEA. The CDR3 extends over 11 amino acids. In DNA, the CDR3 is TGCAGCGTAGGGATAGGAGGTGGCTACACCTTC. Amino acid sequence: CSVGIGGGYTF.

This clonotype showed up many times. This chain uses TRBV27 with TRBJ2-2; D might be TRBD1 (6 bases). Germline V gene lookup returns CDR1 MNHEY and CDR2 SMNVEV (reference sequence). The CDR3 extends over 17 amino acids. Trimming took 3 bases from V and 1 from J, leaving 15 bases between them. In nucleotides, the CDR3 is TGTGCCAGCAGTTTTACTTCGACAGGATGGAACACCGGGGAGCTGTTTTTT. It encodes CASSFTSTGWNTGELFF.

This clonotype was seen ten or more times. The genes are TRBV4-3 and TRBJ2-1; 11 bases match TRBD2. This CDR3 comprises 16 residues. Germline trimming cut 1 base from V and 4 bases from J; bases unmatched to any gene: 3. Germline assignment: CDR1 LGHNA and CDR2 YSLEER. CDR3 sequence: CASSQGLAGRYNEQFF. The CDR3 DNA reads TGCGCCAGCAGCCAAGGACTAGCGGGGAGGTACAATGAGCAGTTCTTC.

This clonotype occurred many times. The rearrangement joins TRBV5-1 to TRBJ2-2, with D perhaps TRBD1 (5 bases). Germline loops: CDR1 SGHRS, CDR2 YFSETQ. V gave up 6 bases and J gave up 3 bases, with 15 bases separating them. The CDR3 sequence is 15 residues long. The CDR3 reads CASTQGAGDTGELFF. The CDR3 DNA is TGCGCCAGCACCCAGGGCGCAGGTGACACCGGGGAGCTGTTTTTT.

The rearrangement joins TRBV27 to TRBJ2-1; 10 bases align to TRBD2. The CDR3 sequence is 15 residues long. Germline values: CDR1 MNHEY, CDR2 SMNVEV (reference sequence). The V gene end was trimmed by 3 bases and the J gene end by 4 bases; junction bases not matched to a gene: 3. The CDR3 region is CASSFSAGGYNEQFF. CDR3 nucleotides: TGTGCCAGCAGTTTCTCAGCGGGAGGGTACAATGAGCAGTTCTTC.

The genes are TRBV10-1 and TRBJ2-3, with 7 bases aligning to TRBD2. CDR3 size: 13 residues. Trimming cost V 7 bases and J 4 bases; bases outside gene matches: 5. In germline, CDR1 is WNHNN, CDR2 SYGVQD (reference sequence). The CDR3 loop reads CASTSRGADTQYF. DNA of the CDR3: TGCGCCAGCACTTCTCGGGGGGCAGATACGCAGTATTTT.

This clonotype was picked up many times. The chain uses TRBV5-1 and TRBJ1-4, with TRBD1 identical over 9 bases. Germline V CDR1 and CDR2: SGHRS, YFSETQ. The CDR3 sequence is 15 residues long. With 4 bases clipped from V and 6 bases from J, the junction kept 7 bases outside the gene matches. Here the CDR3 reads CASSKDRGNDEKLFF. In DNA form, the CDR3 reads TGCGCCAGCAGCAAAGACAGGGGGAATGATGAAAAACTGTTTTTT.

This clonotype occurred a few times. This sequence joins TRBV10-3 and TRBJ2-5; D possibly corresponds to TRBD2 (6 bases). The CDR3 has 15 amino acids. Trimming pared 7 bases from V and 0 bases from J, leaving 15 bases between. CDR1 and CDR2 (germline): ENHRY, SYGVKD. The CDR3 spells CAITLGGANQETQYF. The CDR3 bases are TGTGCCATCACTCTAGGAGGGGCTAACCAAGAGACCCAGTACTTC.

This clonotype has more than one count but fewer than ten. The gene calls are TRBV6-5 and TRBJ1-1; TRBD1 agrees at 11 bases. The CDR3 runs 19 residues. V gave up 4 bases and J gave up 4 bases; unmatched junction bases: 17. Germline V gene data show CDR1 as MNHEY and CDR2 as SVGAGI. CDR3 sequence (DNA): TGTGCCAGCAGTTTTTCCTCGGACAGGGGGCTTAGTATGGGCACTGAAGCTTTCTTT. Protein sequence: CASSFSSDRGLSMGTEAFF.

This clonotype was recorded many times. The rearrangement uses TRBV6-2 or TRBV6-3 and TRBJ2-7; the D is unclear. The CDR3 extends over 13 amino acids. V dropped 8 bases and J dropped 2 bases, with 13 bases sitting between them. Per the germline V gene, CDR1 is MNHEY and CDR2 is SVGEGT. The CDR3 coding sequence is TGTGCCAGCCGACCAGACACTACCTACGAGCAGTACTTC. Translation gives CASRPDTTYEQYF.

This clonotype was counted at least ten times. This rearrangement joins TRBV7-9 to TRBJ2-2; tentative D call: TRBD2 (6 bases). Per the germline V gene, CDR1 is SEHNR and CDR2 is FQNEAQ (reference sequence). The CDR3 is 15 amino acids. V was pared by 5 bases and J by 6 bases, with 16 bases between. CDR3 DNA sequence: TGTGCCAGCAGCACTAGCCGGATAGGGGCCGGGGAGCTGTTTTTT. The encoded protein is CASSTSRIGAGELFF.

This clonotype was counted at least ten times. The chain is built from TRBV27 and TRBJ1-4, with D unclear. The length of the CDR3 is 17 residues. Trimming stripped 1 base from V and 1 base from J, with 13 bases between. Germline values: CDR1 MNHEY, CDR2 SMNVEV (reference sequence). The CDR3: CASSLFSGGGTNEKLFF. The CDR3 DNA is TGTGCCAGCAGTTTATTTTCCGGAGGAGGAACTAATGAAAAACTGTTTTTT. Based on the CDR3 plus reference TRBV27 and TRBJ1-4, the full variable domain is EAQVTQNPRYLITVTGKKLTVTCSQNMNHEYMSWYRQDPGLGLRQIYYSMNVEVTDKGDVPEGYKVSRKEKRNFPLILESPSPNQTSLYFCASSLFSGGGTNEKLFFGSGTQLSVL.

V is TRBV11-2 and J is TRBJ2-1; 12 nucleotides agree with TRBD2. The CDR3 is 15 residues long. V lost 4 bases, J lost 12 bases, and 10 bases stayed unmatched. CDR1 and CDR2 from the germline V gene are SGHAT and FQNNGV. In DNA, the CDR3 is TGTGCCAGCAGCTCCGGGACTAGCGGGCCATTAGGGCAGTTCTTC. Encoded protein: CASSSGTSGPLGQFF.

The chain uses TRBV5-1 and TRBJ2-1; 11 bases agree with TRBD2. CDR1 is SGHRS, CDR2 YFSETQ, per germline. The V and J ends lost 4 bases and 4 bases, in that order; junction bases with no gene match: 10. The CDR3 extends over 17 amino acids. CDR3: CASSPGGTSGLYNEQFF. The CDR3 nucleotides are TGCGCCAGCAGCCCGGGGGGGACTAGCGGACTGTACAATGAGCAGTTCTTC.

This clonotype has ten or more counts. This chain links TRBV5-1 with TRBJ1-5; no clear D gene. The CDR3 spans 15 residues. Germline CDR1 and CDR2: SGHRS and YFSETQ. V was pared by 0 bases and J by 0 bases, with 7 bases between. The CDR3 nucleotides read TGCGCCAGCAGCTTGGATGGGAATAGCAATCAGCCCCAGCATTTT. It codes for CASSLDGNSNQPQHF. Full variable domain (remainder filled in from reference TRBV5-1 and TRBJ1-5): KAGVTQTPRYLIKTRGQQVTLSCSPISGHRSVSWYQQTPGQGLQFLFEYFSETQRNKGNFPGRFSGRQFSNSRSEMNVSTLELGDSALYLCASSLDGNSNQPQHFGDGTRLSIL.

This clonotype was seen repeatedly, ten times or more. J is TRBJ2-7 and V is TRBV4-3; D might be TRBD1 (6 bases). The germline V gene encodes CDR1 LGHNA and CDR2 YSLEER. The CDR3 loop spans 15 amino acids. The V and J ends lost 3 bases and 2 bases respectively, with 14 bases between them. The CDR3 DNA reads as TGCGCCAGCAGCCACTCTACAGGGAAAGCCTACGAGCAGTACTTC. Protein: CASSHSTGKAYEQYF.

This clonotype was detected many times. This chain uses TRBV7-6 with TRBJ2-1; unclear D gene. V was clipped by 3 bases and J by 15 bases, with 15 bases between them. CDR1 SGHVS and CDR2 FNYEAQ come from the germline V gene. This CDR3 spans 12 amino acids. The CDR3: CASSLRGEDLFF. In nucleotides, the CDR3 is TGTGCCAGCAGCTTGCGCGGAGAGGATCTGTTCTTC.